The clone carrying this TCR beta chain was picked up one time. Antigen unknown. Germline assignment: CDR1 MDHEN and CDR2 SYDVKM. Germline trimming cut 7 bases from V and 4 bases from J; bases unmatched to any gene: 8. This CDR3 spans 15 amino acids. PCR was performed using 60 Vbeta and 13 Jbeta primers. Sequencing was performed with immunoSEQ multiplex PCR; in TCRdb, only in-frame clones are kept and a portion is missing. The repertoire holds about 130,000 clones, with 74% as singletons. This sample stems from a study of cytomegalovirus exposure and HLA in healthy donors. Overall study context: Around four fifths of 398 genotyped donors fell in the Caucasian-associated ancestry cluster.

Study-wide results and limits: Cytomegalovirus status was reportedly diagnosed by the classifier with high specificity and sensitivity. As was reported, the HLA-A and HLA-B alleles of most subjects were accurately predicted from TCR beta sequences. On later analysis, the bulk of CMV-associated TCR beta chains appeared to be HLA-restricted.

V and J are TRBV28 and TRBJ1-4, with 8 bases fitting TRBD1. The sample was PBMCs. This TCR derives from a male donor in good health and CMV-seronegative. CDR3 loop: CASTLRDRSNEKLFF. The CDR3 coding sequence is TGTGCCAGCACCCTCCGGGACAGGAGTAATGAAAAACTGTTTTTT.